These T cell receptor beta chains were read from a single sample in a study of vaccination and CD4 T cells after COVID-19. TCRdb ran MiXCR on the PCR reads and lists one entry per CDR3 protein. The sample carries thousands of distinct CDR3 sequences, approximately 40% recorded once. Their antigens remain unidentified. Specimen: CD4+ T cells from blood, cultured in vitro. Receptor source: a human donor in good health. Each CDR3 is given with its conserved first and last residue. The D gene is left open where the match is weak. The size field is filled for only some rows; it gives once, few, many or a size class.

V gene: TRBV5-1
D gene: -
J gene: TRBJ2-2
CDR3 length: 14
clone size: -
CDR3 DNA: TGCGCCAGCTCGGAGACAGGAAACACCGGGGAGCTGTTTTTT
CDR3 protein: CASSETGNTGELFF

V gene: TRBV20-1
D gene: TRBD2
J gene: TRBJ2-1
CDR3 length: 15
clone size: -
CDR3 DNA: TGCAGTGCCAAGCCTCTAGCGGGGGGGTACAATGAGCAGTTCTTC
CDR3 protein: CSAKPLAGGYNEQFF

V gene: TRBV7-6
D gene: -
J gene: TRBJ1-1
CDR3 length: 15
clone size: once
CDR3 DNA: TGTGCCAGCAGCTTAGTAGCTGGGCAGGGCACTGAAGCTTTCTTT
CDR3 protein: CASSLVAGQGTEAFF

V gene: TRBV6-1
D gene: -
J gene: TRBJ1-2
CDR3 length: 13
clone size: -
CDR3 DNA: TGTGCCAGCAGTGAACTGGGGCTTGGTGGCTACACCTTC
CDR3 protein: CASSELGLGGYTF

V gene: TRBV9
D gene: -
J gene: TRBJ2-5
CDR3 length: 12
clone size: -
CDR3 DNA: TGTGCCAGCAGCGGCTCCCTTGAGACCCAGTACTTC
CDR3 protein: CASSGSLETQYF

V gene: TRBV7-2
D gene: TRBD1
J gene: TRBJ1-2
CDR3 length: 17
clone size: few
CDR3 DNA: TGTGCCAGCAGCTTTACCCTCCTGCAGGGGGCGCGATATGGCTACACCTTC
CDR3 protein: CASSFTLLQGARYGYTF

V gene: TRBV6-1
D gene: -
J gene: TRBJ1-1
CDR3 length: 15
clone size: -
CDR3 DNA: TGTGCCAGCAGTAGACCGTCAACTATTCCAACGGAGGCTTTCTTT
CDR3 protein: CASSRPSTIPTEAFF

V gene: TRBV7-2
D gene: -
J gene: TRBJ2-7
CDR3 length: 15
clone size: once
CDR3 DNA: TGTGCCAGCAGCCCCGGAAGGACCGCCACCTACGAGCAGTACTTC
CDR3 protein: CASSPGRTATYEQYF

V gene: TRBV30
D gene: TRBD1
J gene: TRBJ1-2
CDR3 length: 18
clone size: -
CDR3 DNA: TGTGCCTGGAGTGTCCGAATGACAGGGCCTTACCTAAACTATGGCTACACCTTC
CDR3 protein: CAWSVRMTGPYLNYGYTF

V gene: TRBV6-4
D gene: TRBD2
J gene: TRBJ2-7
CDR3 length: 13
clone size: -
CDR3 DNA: TGTGCCAGCAGTGTTGTTAGCGGGGGCGAGCAGTACTTC
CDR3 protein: CASSVVSGGEQYF